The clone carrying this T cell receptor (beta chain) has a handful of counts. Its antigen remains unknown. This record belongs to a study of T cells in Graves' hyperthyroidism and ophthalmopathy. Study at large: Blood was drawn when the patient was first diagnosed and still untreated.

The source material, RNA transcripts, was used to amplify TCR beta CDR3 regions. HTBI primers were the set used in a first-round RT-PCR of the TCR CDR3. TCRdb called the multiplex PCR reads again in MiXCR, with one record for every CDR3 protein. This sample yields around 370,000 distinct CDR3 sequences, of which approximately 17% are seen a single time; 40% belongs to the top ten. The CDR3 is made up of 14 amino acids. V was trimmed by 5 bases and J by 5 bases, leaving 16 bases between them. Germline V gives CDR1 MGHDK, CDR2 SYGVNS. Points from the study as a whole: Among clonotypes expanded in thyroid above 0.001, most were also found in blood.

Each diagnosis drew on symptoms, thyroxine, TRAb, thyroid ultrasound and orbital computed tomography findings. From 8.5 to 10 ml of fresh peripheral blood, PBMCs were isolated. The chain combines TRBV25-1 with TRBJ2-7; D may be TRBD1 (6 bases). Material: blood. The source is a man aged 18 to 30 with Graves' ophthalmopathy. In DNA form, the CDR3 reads TGTGCCAGCAGTCATAGGGGGAGCGTGGACGAGCAGTACTTC. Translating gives CASSHRGSVDEQYF.